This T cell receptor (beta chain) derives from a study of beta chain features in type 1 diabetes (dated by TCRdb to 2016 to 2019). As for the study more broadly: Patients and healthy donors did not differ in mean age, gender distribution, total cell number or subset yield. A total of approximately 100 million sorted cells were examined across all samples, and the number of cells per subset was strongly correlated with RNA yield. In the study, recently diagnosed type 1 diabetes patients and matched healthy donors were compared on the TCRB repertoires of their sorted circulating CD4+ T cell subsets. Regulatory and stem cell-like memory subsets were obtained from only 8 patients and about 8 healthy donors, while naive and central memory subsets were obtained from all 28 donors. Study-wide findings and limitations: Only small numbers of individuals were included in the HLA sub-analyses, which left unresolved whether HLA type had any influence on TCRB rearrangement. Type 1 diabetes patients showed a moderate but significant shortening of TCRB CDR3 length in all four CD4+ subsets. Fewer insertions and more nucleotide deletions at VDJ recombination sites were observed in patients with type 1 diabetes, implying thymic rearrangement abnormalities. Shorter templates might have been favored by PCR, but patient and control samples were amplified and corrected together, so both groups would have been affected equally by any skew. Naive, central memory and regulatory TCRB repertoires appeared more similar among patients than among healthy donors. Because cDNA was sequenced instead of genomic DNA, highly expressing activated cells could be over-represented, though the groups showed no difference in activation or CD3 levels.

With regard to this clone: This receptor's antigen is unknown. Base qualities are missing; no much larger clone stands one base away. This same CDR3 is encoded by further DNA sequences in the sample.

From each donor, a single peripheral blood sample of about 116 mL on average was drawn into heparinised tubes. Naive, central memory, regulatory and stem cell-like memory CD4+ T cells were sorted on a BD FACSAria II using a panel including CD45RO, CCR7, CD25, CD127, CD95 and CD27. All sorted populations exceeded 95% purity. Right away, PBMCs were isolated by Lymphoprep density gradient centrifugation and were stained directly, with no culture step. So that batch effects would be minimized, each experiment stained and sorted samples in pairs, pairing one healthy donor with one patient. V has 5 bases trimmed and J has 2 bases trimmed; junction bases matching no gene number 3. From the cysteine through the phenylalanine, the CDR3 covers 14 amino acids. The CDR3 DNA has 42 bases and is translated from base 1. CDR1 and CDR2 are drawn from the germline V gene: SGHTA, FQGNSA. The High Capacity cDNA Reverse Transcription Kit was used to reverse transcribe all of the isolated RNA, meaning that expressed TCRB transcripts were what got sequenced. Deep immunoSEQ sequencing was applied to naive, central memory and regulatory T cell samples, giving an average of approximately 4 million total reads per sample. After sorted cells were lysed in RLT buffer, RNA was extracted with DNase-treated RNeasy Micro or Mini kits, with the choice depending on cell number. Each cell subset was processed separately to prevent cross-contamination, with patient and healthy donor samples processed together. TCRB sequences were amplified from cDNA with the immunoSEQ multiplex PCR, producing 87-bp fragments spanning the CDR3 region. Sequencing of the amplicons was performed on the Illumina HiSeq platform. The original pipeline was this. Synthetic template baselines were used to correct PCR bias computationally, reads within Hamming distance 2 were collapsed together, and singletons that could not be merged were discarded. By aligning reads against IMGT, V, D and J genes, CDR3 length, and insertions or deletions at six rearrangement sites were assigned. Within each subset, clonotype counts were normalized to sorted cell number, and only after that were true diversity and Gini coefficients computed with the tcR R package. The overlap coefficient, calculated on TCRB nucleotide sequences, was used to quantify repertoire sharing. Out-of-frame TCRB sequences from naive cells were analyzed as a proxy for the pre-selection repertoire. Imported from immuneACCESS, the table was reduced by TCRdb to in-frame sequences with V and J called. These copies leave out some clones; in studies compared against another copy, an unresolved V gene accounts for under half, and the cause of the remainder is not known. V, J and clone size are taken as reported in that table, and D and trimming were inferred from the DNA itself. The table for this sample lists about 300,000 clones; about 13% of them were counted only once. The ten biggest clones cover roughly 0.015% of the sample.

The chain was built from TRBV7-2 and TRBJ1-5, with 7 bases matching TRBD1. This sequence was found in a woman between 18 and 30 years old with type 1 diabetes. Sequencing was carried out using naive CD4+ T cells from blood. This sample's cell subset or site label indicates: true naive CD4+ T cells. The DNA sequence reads TGTGCCAGCAGCCTTGACAGGGGCAATCAGCCCCAGCATTTT. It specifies CASSLDRGNQPQHF.